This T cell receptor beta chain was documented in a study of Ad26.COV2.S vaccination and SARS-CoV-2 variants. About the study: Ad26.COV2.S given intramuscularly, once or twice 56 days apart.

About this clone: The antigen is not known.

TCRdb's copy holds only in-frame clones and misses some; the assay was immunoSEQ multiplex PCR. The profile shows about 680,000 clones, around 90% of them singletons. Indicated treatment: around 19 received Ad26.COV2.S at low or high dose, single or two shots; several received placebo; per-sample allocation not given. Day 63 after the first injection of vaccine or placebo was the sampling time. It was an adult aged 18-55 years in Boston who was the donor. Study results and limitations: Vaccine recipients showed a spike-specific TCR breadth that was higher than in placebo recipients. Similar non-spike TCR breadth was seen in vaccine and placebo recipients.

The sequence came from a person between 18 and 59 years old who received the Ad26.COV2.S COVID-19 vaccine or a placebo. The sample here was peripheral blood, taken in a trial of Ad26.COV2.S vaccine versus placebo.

The DNA for the CDR3 is TGTGCCAGCAGTTACTCGTTCGGGCAAACCTACGAGCAGTACTTC. This translates into CASSYSFGQTYEQYF. V and J are TRBV6-5 and TRBJ2-7; D is uncertain. Deletions cut 0 bases from V and 2 bases from J, with 11 bases between. The CDR3 has 15 amino acids. The germline CDR1 and CDR2 sequences are MNHEY and SVGAGI.